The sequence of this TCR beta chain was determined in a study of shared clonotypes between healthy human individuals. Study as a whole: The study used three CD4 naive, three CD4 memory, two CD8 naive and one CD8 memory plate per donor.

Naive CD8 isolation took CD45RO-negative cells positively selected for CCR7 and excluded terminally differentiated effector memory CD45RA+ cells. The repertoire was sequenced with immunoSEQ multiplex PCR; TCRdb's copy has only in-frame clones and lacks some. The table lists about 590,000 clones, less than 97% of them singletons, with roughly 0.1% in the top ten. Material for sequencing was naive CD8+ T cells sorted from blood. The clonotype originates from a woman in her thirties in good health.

The CDR3 coding sequence is TGTGCCAGCAGCGGCCGGACAGGGATAGCCTACGAGCAGTACTTC. Its translation is CASSGRTGIAYEQYF. This chain links TRBV9 with TRBJ2-7, with 8 positions matching TRBD1. The CDR3 extends over 15 amino acids. Germline CDR1 SGDLS, CDR2 YYNGEE. Trimming at V came to 3 bases and at J to 2 bases, leaving 7 bases not matched to a gene.